This T cell receptor beta chain appears in the sequencing data of a study of cytomegalovirus exposure and HLA in healthy donors. About the research overall: Earlier, fewer than 130 million unique TCR beta sequences were recovered from roughly 200 million T cells by an analysis.

CDR1 and CDR2 from the germline V gene are SGHTA and FQGNSA. This CDR3 is built from 15 residues. Trimming at V came to 4 bases and at J to 6 bases, leaving 6 bases not matched to a gene. Though nominally healthy at sampling, donors likely had unrecorded immune exposures. PCR used 60 Vbeta primers and 13 Jbeta primers. Method: immunoSEQ multiplex PCR; TCRdb's copy keeps in-frame clones and lacks some. This table holds 200,000 or so clones. The sequenced material came from PBMCs. The sequence was collected from a boy between 10 and 17 years old in good health and CMV-seronegative. The rearrangement joins TRBV7-2 to TRBJ1-5; 10 bases are a match to TRBD1. CDR3 nucleotides: TGTGCCAGCAGCTCGACAGGGGGCGCATCTCAGCCCCAGCATTTT. It translates to CASSSTGGASQPQHF.